This passage covers 15 T cell receptor beta chains from one sample sequenced in a study of blood T cell repertoires in COVID-19. Sequencing was performed with immunoSEQ multiplex PCR; in TCRdb, only in-frame clones are kept and a portion is missing. The table shows about 220,000 clones, with around 80% occurring only once. The sample was peripheral blood. Receptors originate from a woman in her 70s with acute or convalescent COVID-19.

This clone was found once. The V and J genes are TRBV28 and TRBJ2-5; 12 nucleotides align to TRBD2. The CDR3 is made up of 16 amino acids. V shed 1 base and J 3 bases; nucleotides not matched to a gene: 3. CDR1 MDHEN and CDR2 SYDVKM come from the germline V gene. The DNA for the CDR3 is TGTGCCAGCAGTTTATCTAGCGGGGGGGGAGAAGAGACCCAGTACTTC. Translating it yields CASSLSSGGGEETQYF.

This clone was seen just once. The chain combines TRBV30 with TRBJ2-2; the D gene is possibly TRBD1 (7 bases). There are 11 residues in the CDR3. Trimming took 6 bases from V and 6 from J, leaving 8 bases between them. Germline lookup yields CDR1 GTSNPN and CDR2 SVGIG (reference sequence). CDR3 DNA: TGTGCCTGCAGGGGGGCCGGGGAGCTGTTTTTT. Amino acid sequence: CACRGAGELFF.

The rearrangement joins TRBV5-8 to TRBJ2-7; D unresolved. CDR1 SGHTS and CDR2 YDEGEE come from the germline V gene. V was cut by 5 bases and J by 7 bases, with 4 bases left in between. CDR3 length: 9 residues. The CDR3 here is CASSYEQYV. CDR3 coding DNA: TGTGCCAGCAGTTATGAGCAGTACGTC.

This clone was observed a single time. The CDR3 coding sequence is TGTGCCAGCAGCCCTAGACAGGGGGCGTACACTGAAGCTTTCTTT. This translates into CASSPRQGAYTEAFF. The genes are TRBV5-8 and TRBJ1-1, with 10 bases aligning to TRBD1. CDR1 is SGHTS, CDR2 YDEGEE, per germline. Trimming removed 4 bases from V and 3 bases from J; junction bases left unmatched: 6. The CDR3 length is 15 residues. Complete variable domain (other parts from reference TRBV5-8 and TRBJ1-1): EAGVTQSPTHLIKTRGQQATLRCSPISGHTSVYWYQQALGLGLQFLLWYDEGEERNRGNFPPRFSGRQFPNYSSELNVNALELEDSALYLCASSPRQGAYTEAFFGQGTRLTVV.

V is TRBV7-2 and J is TRBJ2-2, with 8 positions matching TRBD1. The length of the CDR3 is 17 residues. Germline V gene sequence: CDR1 SGHTA, CDR2 FQGNSA. Trimming took 4 bases from V and 5 from J; bases not matched to a gene: 12. CDR3 in amino acids: CTSSSTGAGTGTGELFF. CDR3 DNA sequence: TGTACCAGCAGCTCAACCGGCGCAGGGACAGGAACCGGGGAGCTGTTTTTT. Based on the CDR3 plus reference TRBV7-2 and TRBJ2-2, the full variable domain is GAGVSQSPSNKVTEKGKDVELRCDPISGHTALYWYRQSLGQGLEFLIYFQGNSAPDKSGLPSDRFSAERTGGSVSTLTIQRTQQEDSAVYLCTSSSTGAGTGTGELFFGEGSRLTVL.

The V gene is TRBV30, the J gene TRBJ2-7; 9 bases line up with TRBD1. Germline V gives CDR1 GTSNPN, CDR2 SVGIG (reference sequence). V lost 4 bases and J lost 5; bases outside the gene matches: 9. This CDR3 has 14 residues. As DNA, the CDR3 is TGTGCCTGGAACCGGGGACAGGGCGAGGACGAGCAGTACTTC. Amino acids: CAWNRGQGEDEQYF.

The V gene is TRBV7-8, the J gene TRBJ2-5; 14 nucleotides match TRBD2. V trimming: 5 bases; J trimming: 5 bases; junction bases outside the gene matches: 10. Germline lookup yields CDR1 SGHVS and CDR2 FQNEAQ. This CDR3 is built from 17 residues. The CDR3: CASSRETRLAGGETQYF. CDR3 DNA sequence: TGTGCCAGCAGCCGAGAAACCCGACTAGCGGGGGGGGAGACCCAGTACTTC. The full variable domain, completed using reference TRBV7-8 and TRBJ2-5, is GAGVSQSPRYKVAKRGQDVALRCDPISGHVSLFWYQQALGQGPEFLTYFQNEAQLDKSGLPSDRFFAERPEGSVSTLKIQRTQQEDSAVYLCASSRETRLAGGETQYFGPGTRLLVL.

The J gene is TRBJ1-5, the V gene TRBV4-3; D might be TRBD1 (6 bases). The CDR3 contains 13 residues. Trimming stripped 2 bases from V and 6 bases from J, with 8 bases between. Germline-derived CDR1 and CDR2 are LGHNA and YSLEER. The CDR3 region has the DNA TGCGCCAGCAGCCAAAACAGGGCTCAGCCCCAGCATTTT. It encodes CASSQNRAQPQHF.

The CDR3 loop reads CASGPSGGNTIYF. The DNA for the CDR3 is TGTGCCAGCGGGCCCTCGGGGGGAAACACCATATATTTT. This sequence joins TRBV6-6 and TRBJ1-3, with D unclear. This CDR3 is 13 amino acids long. Trimming took off 8 bases at V and 4 bases at J, with 12 bases between the two ends. The V gene's germline CDR1 is MNHNY and CDR2 SVGAGI (reference sequence).

The rearrangement joins TRBV12-3 or TRBV12-4 to TRBJ2-7; D is uncertain. The CDR3 runs 12 residues. Trimming took off 6 bases at V and 6 bases at J, with 12 bases between the two ends. CDR3 nucleotide sequence: TGTGCCAGCAGCCCCCAGGATGGCGAGCAGTACTTC. The encoded protein is CASSPQDGEQYF.

The chain combines TRBV2 with TRBJ1-1; the D is unclear. CDR1 and CDR2 from the germline V gene are SNHLY and FYNNEI. The ends were cut back, 1 base at V and 6 bases at J, with 12 bases in the middle. This CDR3 region has 14 residues. DNA of the CDR3: TGTGCCAGCAGTGAAGTTGGCCCCGGGGCTGAAGCTTTCTTT. Protein sequence: CASSEVGPGAEAFF.

The chain joins TRBV7-9 to TRBJ2-5; 12 nucleotides line up with TRBD1. Germline V CDR1 and CDR2: SEHNR, FQNEAQ (reference sequence). This CDR3 has 16 residues. The V gene end was trimmed by 4 bases and the J gene end by 6 bases; junction bases not matched to a gene: 9. CDR3 coding DNA: TGTGCCAGCAGCTCCCCGGGACAGGGGGCTGTAAAGACCCAGTACTTC. It specifies CASSSPGQGAVKTQYF.

This chain connects TRBV19 to TRBJ1-5; 11 bases are a match to TRBD1. V dropped 5 bases and J dropped 6; count of bases not matched to a gene: 9. Per germline, CDR1 LNHDA and CDR2 SQIVND (reference sequence). The CDR3 consists of 16 residues. CDR3 DNA: TGTGCCAGTAGTCCCTGGACAGGGGGCGCCGGTCAGCCCCAGCATTTT. Translated, it gives CASSPWTGGAGQPQHF.

This chain joins TRBV5-4 and TRBJ2-1; 12 nucleotides align to TRBD2. CDR3 length: 15 amino acids. CDR1 and CDR2 from the germline V gene are SGHNT and YYREEE (reference sequence). The trim removed 0 bases at V and 7 bases at J, leaving 2 bases unmatched. The CDR3 loop is CASSLDTSGGNEQFF. Here the CDR3 DNA reads TGTGCCAGCAGCTTGGATACTAGCGGGGGGAATGAGCAGTTCTTC.

This clone was seen ten or more times. The chain joins TRBV10-3 to TRBJ1-1; 7 positions match TRBD1. The CDR3 runs to 13 residues. CDR1 and CDR2 (germline): ENHRY, SYGVKD. The V gene end was trimmed by 4 bases and the J gene end by 4 bases; junction bases not matched to a gene: 3. CDR3 in amino acids: CAISGSGGTEAFF. CDR3 bases: TGTGCCATCAGTGGGTCAGGGGGCACTGAAGCTTTCTTT.